This T cell receptor beta chain was captured by sequencing in a study of radiation and T cells in renal cell carcinoma. The sample's time point: blood 2 weeks post-SBRT. Treatment reported: 15 Gy SBRT to primary tumor, nephrectomy 4 weeks later. Serial blood draws occurred at baseline and 2 and 4 weeks post-SBRT. Assay used: immunoSEQ multiplex PCR; TCRdb lists only in-frame clones, some missing. The table shows around 130,000 clones, with roughly four fifths occurring only once. This CDR3 contains 15 residues. Germline-derived CDR1 and CDR2 are LNHDA and SQIVND (reference sequence). The germline V and J ends were trimmed by 4 bases and 1 base, with 11 bases remaining between them.

The sequence was obtained from a woman aged 55-69 years with renal cell carcinoma. Source: blood, taken from a patient whose treatment included radiotherapy and nephrectomy. The chain uses TRBV19 and TRBJ1-3; D unresolved. The CDR3 region is CASSKRAESGNTIYF. The CDR3 nucleotides read TGTGCCAGTAGTAAAAGGGCGGAATCTGGAAACACCATATATTTT.